Shown below are 4 T cell receptor beta chains from a single sample sequenced in a study of metastatic and nonmetastatic thyroid tumors. Thyroid surgery took place with no prior treatment in any patient. From the PCR reads, TCRdb re-called clones with MiXCR. Among approximately 86,000 clones listed, approximately 12% were seen once. The sequenced material came from tumor tissue. The source of these receptors is a female donor with papillary thyroid cancer or a benign thyroid nodule (not recorded which). Some clones in this sample may be carry-over from other donors' samples.

This clone turned up a few times. Being one base from a much bigger clone, this may be a read error. The rearrangement links TRBV25-1 to TRBJ1-1, with no clear D. CDR3 size: 13 residues. Germline V gene lookup returns CDR1 MGHDK and CDR2 SYGVNS. V gave up 7 bases and J gave up 0 bases, with 9 bases separating them. As DNA, the CDR3 is TGTGCCAGCATTGTCGGGGTGAACACTGAAGCTTTCTTT. Protein sequence: CASIVGVNTEAFF.

This clone was recorded at least ten times. The chain links TRBV20-1 to TRBJ2-1, with TRBD2 matching over 10 bases. After removal of 0 bases from V and 5 bases from J, the junction contained 7 bases not matched to a gene. CDR1 DFQATT and CDR2 SNEGSKA come from the germline V gene (reference sequence). There are 16 residues in the CDR3. For the CDR3, the DNA is TGCAGTGCTAGAGATTCAGCGGGAGGGGGGAACAATGAGCAGTTCTTC. It codes for CSARDSAGGGNNEQFF.

This clone was observed at least ten times. The chain carries TRBV30 and TRBJ1-2; D remains unclear. V lost 5 bases to trimming and J lost 4 bases, with 14 bases between them. Germline CDR1 GTSNPN, CDR2 SVGIG (reference sequence). The CDR3 has 13 residues. CDR3 sequence (DNA): TGTGCCTGGTTCCTCCTCCCCGTCTATGGCTACACCTTC. Its protein product is CAWFLLPVYGYTF.

This clone has only a few counts. This may stem from a read error, because a much larger clone lies one nucleotide away. This same CDR3 is encoded by further DNA sequences in the sample. This chain uses TRBV9 with TRBJ1-1, with a possible D match to TRBD1 (6 bases). Per the germline V gene, CDR1 is SGDLS and CDR2 is YYNGEE. There are 15 residues in the CDR3. V shed 3 bases and J shed 1 base, with 13 bases lying between them. The CDR3 is CASSESGASNTEAFF. CDR3 DNA sequence: TGTGCCAGCAGCGAATCAGGGGCCTCGAACACTGAAGCTTTCTTT.